The rows below give T cell receptor beta chains drawn from one sample of a study of cytomegalovirus exposure and HLA in healthy donors. Using immunoSEQ multiplex PCR, the repertoire was profiled, and TCRdb retains in-frame clones only, with some absent. The sample has roughly 80,000 clones, more than 80% seen once. Sequencing was done on a sample of PBMCs. Every receptor here comes from a woman between 25 and 40 years old in good health and CMV-seronegative. CDR3s leave out the opening cysteine and the closing phenylalanine or tryptophan. Size is omitted from some rows. Given values are once, few, many or a class for expanded clones.

TRBV28	TRBJ2-2	.	ASALGLADTGELF
TRBV18	TRBJ1-1	.	ASSPAANTEAF
TRBV5-1	TRBJ2-3	.	ASSLRTLTPGLAGTDTQY
TRBV5-4	TRBJ2-7	.	ASSTGTSGSYEQY
TRBV5-1	TRBJ2-5	.	ASSPEITGGLETQY
TRBV28	TRBJ1-4	once	ASSQQGTNEKLF
TRBV5-4	TRBJ1-4	.	ASSQVGQGSEKLF
TRBV11-2	TRBJ2-7	.	ASSHGTGPRGEQY
TRBV4-2	TRBJ1-4	.	ASSQEGGRGREKLF
TRBV29-1	TRBJ2-6	few	SGVLTGTGSGANVLT
TRBV18	TRBJ1-3	.	ASSPTKAPGNTIY
TRBV11-2	TRBJ1-1	.	ASSSAQGAFMNTEAF
TRBV10-3	TRBJ2-1	few	AISDRGAQF
TRBV29-1	TRBJ1-1	.	SVARQVNTEAF
TRBV18	TRBJ1-1	.	ASSPGQGNEAF
TRBV4-3	TRBJ1-2	.	ASSQARTGSFYGYT
TRBV28	TRBJ1-1	.	ASSFSGRNTEAF
TRBV11-2	TRBJ1-1	.	ASSQDSNTEAF
TRBV14	TRBJ2-3	.	ASSQDTQREGRSYRVSTDTQY
TRBV11-1	TRBJ2-7	once	ASSPGLAGGYEQY
TRBV11-2	TRBJ2-1	.	ASSLEAGRLYNEQF
TRBV11-3	TRBJ2-6	.	ASSLRGPGANVLT
TRBV11-2	TRBJ2-7	few	ASSLGVTGYEQY
TRBV10-3	TRBJ2-3	.	AISEIIAGAQDTQY
TRBV5-4	TRBJ2-1	.	ASSPRAGTSAREQF
TRBV20-1	TRBJ2-1	.	SGQGGNEQF
TRBV7-2	TRBJ2-5	few	ASSLGSSLETQY
TRBV5-8	TRBJ2-4	few	ASSLGTGGRIAKNIQY
TRBV5-1	TRBJ2-1	.	ASTTSGSSYNEQF
TRBV27	TRBJ2-7	.	ASSALRTGLGEQY
TRBV5-8	TRBJ2-5	.	ASSLDSRLGETQY
TRBV5-6	TRBJ2-3	.	ASSLLAGGRTDTQY
TRBV27	TRBJ1-5	.	ASSLRAGARGNQPQH
TRBV5-5	TRBJ2-3	.	ASSTEGTTDTQY
TRBV23-1	TRBJ2-1	.	ASSPGLGFPEQF
TRBV2	TRBJ1-3	.	ASRAGAGNTIY
TRBV2	TRBJ2-2	.	ASSELAGDTGELF